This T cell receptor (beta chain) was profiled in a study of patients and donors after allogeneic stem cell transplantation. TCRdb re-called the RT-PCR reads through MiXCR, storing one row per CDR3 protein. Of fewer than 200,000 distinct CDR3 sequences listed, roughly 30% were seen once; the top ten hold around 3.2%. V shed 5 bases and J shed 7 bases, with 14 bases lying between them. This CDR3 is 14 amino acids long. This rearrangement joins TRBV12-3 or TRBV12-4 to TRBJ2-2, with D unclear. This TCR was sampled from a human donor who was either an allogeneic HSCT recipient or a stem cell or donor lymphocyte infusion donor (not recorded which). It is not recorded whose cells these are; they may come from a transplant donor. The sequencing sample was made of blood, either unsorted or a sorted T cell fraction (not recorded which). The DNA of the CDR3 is TGTGCCAGCAGTCCCCAGAATGCCGGCGGGGAGCTGTTTTTT. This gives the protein CASSPQNAGGELFF.